The sequence of this TCR beta chain was determined in a study of blood T cell repertoires in COVID-19. Trimming took 7 bases from V and 6 from J; bases not matched to a gene: 9. Per germline, CDR1 SNHLY and CDR2 FYNNEI. The CDR3 has 13 amino acids. The data were produced by immunoSEQ multiplex PCR, yet TCRdb's version contains in-frame clones alone and is incomplete. Of approximately 150,000 clones listed, 75% to 85% are singletons. Sequenced input: peripheral blood. The rearrangement joins TRBV2 to TRBJ2-7, with TRBD2 matching 7 bases. The receptor was isolated from a man aged 60-69 years with active or convalescent COVID-19. Here the CDR3 reads CASKRDGRTEQYF. CDR3 DNA sequence: TGTGCCAGCAAGCGGGACGGGCGGACCGAGCAGTACTTC.